A single sample gave rise to the 19 T cell receptor beta chains below, sequenced in a study of T cell changes during pregnancy in multiple sclerosis. Produced via immunoSEQ multiplex PCR; TCRdb's table is partial and in-frame only. The sample comprises about 75,000 clones, over 80% of which are singletons, and 0.4% to 0.45% rests with the top ten. The material sequenced was CD4+ T cells from peripheral blood mononuclear cells, taken before pregnancy. The source of these receptors is a female donor with multiple sclerosis, enrolled in a pregnancy study.

The rearrangement links TRBV6-1 to TRBJ1-5; 7 bases agree with TRBD1. The length of the CDR3 is 14 residues. The germline CDR1 and CDR2 sequences are MNHNS and SASEGT. V trimming: 4 bases; J trimming: 6 bases; junction bases outside the gene matches: 6. The CDR3 loop reads CASSAGGFGQPQHF. CDR3 DNA: TGTGCCAGCAGTGCAGGGGGGTTCGGTCAGCCCCAGCATTTT.

This clone was counted only a few times. The chain uses TRBV10-3 and TRBJ2-7, with a possible D match to TRBD1 (6 bases). This CDR3 has 13 amino acids. V lost 9 bases, J lost 4 bases, and 16 bases lay in between. From germline, CDR1 is ENHRY and CDR2 SYGVKD. The CDR3 DNA follows: TGTGCCATAAGGGACACTCGGGTATACGAGCAGTACTTC. This sequence encodes CAIRDTRVYEQYF.

The gene calls are TRBV5-6 and TRBJ1-3; maybe TRBD1 (5 bases). CDR1 and CDR2 (germline): SGHDT, YYEEEE. This CDR3 is 14 amino acids long. The V end lost 2 bases, the J end lost 1 base, and 7 bases lay between the germline ends. CDR3 sequence: CASSFRVSGNTIYF. The CDR3 DNA sequence: TGTGCCAGCAGCTTCAGGGTTTCTGGAAACACCATATATTTT.

The chain uses TRBV12-5 and TRBJ1-2, with D unclear. Trimming pared 1 base from V and 3 bases from J, leaving 9 bases between. From germline, CDR1 is LGHNT and CDR2 FRNRAP. The CDR3 consists of 14 residues. CDR3 nucleotide sequence: TGTGCTAGTGGTTTGGATGGAGGTGACTATGGCTACACCTTC. Protein: CASGLDGGDYGYTF.

This chain joins TRBV7-9 and TRBJ1-6; 8 positions match TRBD1. CDR3 length equals 15 residues. CDR1 SEHNR and CDR2 FQNEAQ come from the germline V gene (reference sequence). Unmatched junction bases numbered 9, after V lost 6 bases and J lost 8 bases. The CDR3 DNA reads as TGTGCCAGCAGACACACAGACAGGGGTGATTCACCCCTCCACTTT. Translation gives CASRHTDRGDSPLHF. The full variable domain, completed using reference TRBV7-9 and TRBJ1-6, is DTGVSQNPRHKITKRGQNVTFRCDPISEHNRLYWYRQTLGQGPEFLTYFQNEAQLEKSRLLSDRFSAERPKGSFSTLEIQRTEQGDSAMYLCASRHTDRGDSPLHFGNGTRLTVT.

In its sample, this clone was seen a few times. Here the CDR3 DNA reads TGTGCCAGCAGTTTCCGCGGGAACACTGAAGCTTTCTTT. It specifies CASSFRGNTEAFF. V is TRBV28 and J is TRBJ1-1; unclear D gene. This CDR3 has 13 residues. The germline gives CDR1 MDHEN, CDR2 SYDVKM. Trimming pared 3 bases from V and 1 base from J, leaving 6 bases between.

The V gene is TRBV5-1, the J gene TRBJ1-2; D uncertain. The CDR3 has 13 amino acids. V was clipped by 4 bases and J by 5 bases, with 12 bases between them. Germline V lookup: CDR1 SGHRS, CDR2 YFSETQ. The CDR3 DNA follows: TGCGCCAGCAGCCCCGGGGTGTATTATGGCTACACCTTC. It translates to CASSPGVYYGYTF.

This chain uses TRBV9 with TRBJ1-1; no clear D. This CDR3 region has 14 residues. Trimming took 0 bases from V and 7 from J, leaving 13 bases between them. Germline loops: CDR1 SGDLS, CDR2 YYNGEE. The CDR3 region is CASSVGASHNEAFF. The CDR3 DNA reads TGTGCCAGCAGCGTAGGAGCTAGTCATAATGAAGCTTTCTTT.

The V gene is TRBV11-2, the J gene TRBJ2-7, with no clear D. Trimming cost V 1 base and J 3 bases, with 7 bases left between them. This CDR3 comprises 13 residues. CDR1 is SGHAT, CDR2 FQNNGV, per germline. The CDR3 DNA reads as TGTGCCAGCAGCTTAGGGAGTATCTACGAGCAGTACTTC. This codes for CASSLGSIYEQYF.

This chain connects TRBV21-1 to TRBJ1-2; the table's D call, TRBD1, has no DNA check behind it. TRBV21-1 is listed as a pseudogene. There are 14 residues in the CDR3. For the CDR3, the DNA is TGTGCCAGCAGCAAAAGGATACAGCAACGTGGCTACACCTTC. This codes for CASSKRIQQRGYTF.

The chain has TRBV5-6 and TRBJ1-5; 7 bases map to TRBD1. CDR1 is SGHDT and CDR2 is YYEEEE in the germline V gene. This CDR3 contains 15 residues. J was trimmed by 5 bases and V by 4 bases; bases with no gene match: 9. CDR3 nucleotide sequence: TGTGCCAGCAGCCATTTCAGGGGGTCGGATCAGCCCCAGCATTTT. This encodes CASSHFRGSDQPQHF.

This chain links TRBV6-6 with TRBJ2-7; no clear D. The CDR3 has 14 residues. The germline V and J ends were trimmed by 2 bases and 0 bases, with 8 bases remaining between them. Germline V gives CDR1 MNHNY, CDR2 SVGAGI (reference sequence). The CDR3 sequence is CASSYPSVSYEQYF. The CDR3 region has the DNA TGTGCCAGCAGTTACCCATCGGTCTCCTACGAGCAGTACTTC.

The gene calls are TRBV27 and TRBJ2-1; TRBD2 matches 9 bases. J gave up 2 bases and V 4 bases, and 9 bases lay outside the gene matches. The CDR3 is 17 residues long. The germline V gene encodes CDR1 MNHEY and CDR2 SMNVEV (reference sequence). The chain's CDR3 is CASSSHSGGIPYNEQFF. DNA of the CDR3: TGTGCCAGCAGTTCACATAGCGGGGGAATACCCTACAATGAGCAGTTCTTC.

This chain links TRBV9 with TRBJ2-5, with 7 bases matching TRBD2. This CDR3 contains 15 residues. CDR1 and CDR2 (germline): SGDLS, YYNGEE. With V trimmed by 0 bases and J by 5 bases, 7 bases remained unmatched. The CDR3 loop is CASSVAGGRGETQYF. As DNA, the CDR3 is TGTGCCAGCAGCGTAGCGGGGGGACGGGGGGAGACCCAGTACTTC.

The chain is built from TRBV19 and TRBJ1-2, with a weak D call TRBD1 (5 bases). Germline V CDR1 and CDR2: LNHDA, SQIVND (reference sequence). Trimming took 8 bases from V and 1 from J, leaving 14 bases between them. This CDR3 has 14 amino acids. The CDR3 sequence: CASSSGSVNYGYTF. In DNA form, the CDR3 reads TGTGCCAGTTCATCAGGGTCGGTTAACTATGGCTACACCTTC.

This chain links TRBV2 with TRBJ2-5, with a possible D match to TRBD1 (6 bases). V lost 6 bases to trimming and J lost 4 bases, with 12 bases between them. This CDR3 region has 13 residues. The V gene's germline CDR1 is SNHLY and CDR2 FYNNEI. The CDR3: CASRDSLVETQYF. The CDR3 DNA follows: TGTGCCAGCAGGGACAGCCTTGTAGAGACCCAGTACTTC.

This chain joins TRBV5-4 and TRBJ1-1; 8 bases match TRBD1. CDR3 length: 14 residues. Germline V gives CDR1 SGHNT, CDR2 YYREEE (reference sequence). J lost 5 bases, V lost 3 bases, and 6 bases had no gene match. CDR3 loop: CASSSDRGKTEAFF. The CDR3 region has the DNA TGTGCCAGCAGCTCCGACAGGGGCAAGACTGAAGCTTTCTTT. Using reference TRBV5-4 and TRBJ1-1 for the parts outside the CDR3, the full variable domain is ETGVTQSPTHLIKTRGQQVTLRCSSQSGHNTVSWYQQALGQGPQFIFQYYREEENGRGNFPPRFSGLQFPNYSSELNVNALELDDSALYLCASSSDRGKTEAFFGQGTRLTVV.

This sequence joins TRBV7-2 and TRBJ2-3; TRBD2 agrees at 8 bases. Trimming at V came to 5 bases and at J to 5 bases, leaving 9 bases not matched to a gene. Germline values: CDR1 SGHTA, CDR2 FQGNSA. CDR3 size: 15 residues. The CDR3 nucleotides are TGTGCCAGCAGCCCGACCGTAGCGGGAAGAGATACGCAGTATTTT. Translation: CASSPTVAGRDTQYF.

This clone appeared a single time. This chain connects TRBV7-2 to TRBJ2-7; 8 positions agree with TRBD2. The ends lost 4 bases at V and 1 base at J; junction bases unmatched: 6. The length of the CDR3 is 15 residues. The V gene's germline CDR1 is SGHTA and CDR2 FQGNSA. The CDR3 reads CASSSPGGPSYEQYF. CDR3 nucleotide sequence: TGTGCCAGCAGCTCCCCGGGGGGGCCGTCCTACGAGCAGTACTTC.